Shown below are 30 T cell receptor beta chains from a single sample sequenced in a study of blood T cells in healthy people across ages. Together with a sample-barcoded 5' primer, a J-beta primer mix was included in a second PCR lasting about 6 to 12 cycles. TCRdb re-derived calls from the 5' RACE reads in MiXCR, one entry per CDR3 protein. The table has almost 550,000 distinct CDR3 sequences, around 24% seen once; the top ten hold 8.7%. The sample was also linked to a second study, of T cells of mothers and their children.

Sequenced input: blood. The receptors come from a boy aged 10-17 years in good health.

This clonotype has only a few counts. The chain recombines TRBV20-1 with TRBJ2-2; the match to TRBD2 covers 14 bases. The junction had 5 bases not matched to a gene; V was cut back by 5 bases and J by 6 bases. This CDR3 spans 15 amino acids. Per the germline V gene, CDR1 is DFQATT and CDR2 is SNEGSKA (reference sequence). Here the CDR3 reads CSAETSGGAAGELFF. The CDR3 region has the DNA TGCAGTGCTGAGACTAGCGGGGGGGCGGCCGGGGAGCTGTTTTTT.

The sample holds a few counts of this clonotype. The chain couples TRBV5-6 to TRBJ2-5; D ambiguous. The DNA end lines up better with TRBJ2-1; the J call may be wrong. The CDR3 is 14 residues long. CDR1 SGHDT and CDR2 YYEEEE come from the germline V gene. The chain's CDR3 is CASSLIRHSYEQFF. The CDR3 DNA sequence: TGTGCCAGCAGCTTGATAAGACATTCATATGAGCAGTTCTTC.

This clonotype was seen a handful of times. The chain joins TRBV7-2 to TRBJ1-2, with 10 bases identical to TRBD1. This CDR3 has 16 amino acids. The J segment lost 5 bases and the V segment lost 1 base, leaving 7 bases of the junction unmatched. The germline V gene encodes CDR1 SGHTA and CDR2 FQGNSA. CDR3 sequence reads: CASSLGAQDRGYGYTF. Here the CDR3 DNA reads TGTGCCAGCAGCTTAGGGGCCCAGGACAGGGGGTATGGCTACACCTTC. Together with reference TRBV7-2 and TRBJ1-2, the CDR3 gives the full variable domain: GAGVSQSPSNKVTEKGKDVELRCDPISGHTALYWYRQSLGQGLEFLIYFQGNSAPDKSGLPSDRFSAERTGGSVSTLTIQRTQQEDSAVYLCASSLGAQDRGYGYTFGSGTRLTVV.

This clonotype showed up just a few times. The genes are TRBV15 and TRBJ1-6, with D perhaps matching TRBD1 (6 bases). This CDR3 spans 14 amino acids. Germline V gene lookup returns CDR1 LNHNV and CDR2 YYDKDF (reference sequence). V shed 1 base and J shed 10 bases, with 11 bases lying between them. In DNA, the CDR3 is TGTGCCACCAGCAGAGGTCGGACAGAGTCACCCCTCCACTTT. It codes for CATSRGRTESPLHF. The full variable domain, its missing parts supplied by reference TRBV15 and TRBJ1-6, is DAMVIQNPRYQVTQFGKPVTLSCSQTLNHNVMYWYQQKSSQAPKLLFHYYDKDFNNEADTPDNFQSRRPNTSFCFLDIRSPGLGDTAMYLCATSRGRTESPLHFGNGTRLTVT.

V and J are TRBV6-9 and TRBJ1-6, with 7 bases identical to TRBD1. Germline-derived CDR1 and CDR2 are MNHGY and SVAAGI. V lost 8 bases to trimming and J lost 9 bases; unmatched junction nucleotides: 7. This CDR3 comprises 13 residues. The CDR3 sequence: CASPGTVGSPLHF. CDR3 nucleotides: TGTGCCAGCCCCGGGACAGTAGGTTCACCCCTCCACTTT.

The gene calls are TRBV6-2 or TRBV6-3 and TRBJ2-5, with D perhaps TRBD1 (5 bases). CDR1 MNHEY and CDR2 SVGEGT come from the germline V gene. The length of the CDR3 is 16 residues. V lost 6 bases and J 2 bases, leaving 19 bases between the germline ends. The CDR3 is CASSLPRGLRQETQYF. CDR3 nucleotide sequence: TGTGCCAGCAGCCTCCCTAGGGGTTTAAGGCAAGAGACCCAGTACTTC.

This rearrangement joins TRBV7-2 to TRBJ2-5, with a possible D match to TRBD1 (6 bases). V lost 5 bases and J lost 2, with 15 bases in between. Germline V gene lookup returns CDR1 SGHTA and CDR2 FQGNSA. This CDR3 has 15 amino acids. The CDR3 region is CASSQPTGMQETQYF. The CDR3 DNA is TGTGCCAGCAGCCAGCCTACAGGGATGCAAGAGACCCAGTACTTC. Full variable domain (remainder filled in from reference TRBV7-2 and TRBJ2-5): GAGVSQSPSNKVTEKGKDVELRCDPISGHTALYWYRQSLGQGLEFLIYFQGNSAPDKSGLPSDRFSAERTGGSVSTLTIQRTQQEDSAVYLCASSQPTGMQETQYFGPGTRLLVL.

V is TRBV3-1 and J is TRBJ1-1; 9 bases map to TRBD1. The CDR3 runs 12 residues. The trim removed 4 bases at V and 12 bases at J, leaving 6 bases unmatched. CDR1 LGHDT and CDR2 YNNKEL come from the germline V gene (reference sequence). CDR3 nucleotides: TGTGCCAGCAGCCTAGGACAGGGGCCAACTTTCTTT. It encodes CASSLGQGPTFF. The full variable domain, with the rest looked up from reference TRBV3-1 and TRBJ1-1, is DTAVSQTPKYLVTQMGNDKSIKCEQNLGHDTMYWYKQDSKKFLKIMFSYNNKELIINETVPNRFSPKSPDKAHLNLHINSLELGDSAVYFCASSLGQGPTFFGQGTRLTVV.

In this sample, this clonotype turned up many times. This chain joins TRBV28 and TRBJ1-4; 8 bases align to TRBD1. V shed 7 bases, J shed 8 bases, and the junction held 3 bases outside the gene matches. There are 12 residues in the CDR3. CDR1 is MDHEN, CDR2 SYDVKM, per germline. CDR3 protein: CASTRGHEKLFF. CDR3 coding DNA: TGTGCCAGCACCAGGGGGCACGAAAAACTGTTTTTT.

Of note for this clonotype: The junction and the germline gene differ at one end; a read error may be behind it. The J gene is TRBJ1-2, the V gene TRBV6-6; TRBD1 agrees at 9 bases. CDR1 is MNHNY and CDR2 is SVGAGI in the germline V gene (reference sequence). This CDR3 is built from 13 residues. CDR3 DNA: TGTGCCAGCAGGGACAGGGGCCTCTATGACTACACCTTC. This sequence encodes CASRDRGLYDYTF.

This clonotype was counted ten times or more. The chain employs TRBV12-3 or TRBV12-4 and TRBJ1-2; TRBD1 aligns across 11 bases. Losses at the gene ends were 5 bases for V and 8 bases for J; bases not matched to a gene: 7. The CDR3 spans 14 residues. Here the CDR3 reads CASSRGQGAKGYTF. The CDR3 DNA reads TGTGCCAGCAGTCGAGGACAGGGGGCTAAGGGCTACACCTTC.

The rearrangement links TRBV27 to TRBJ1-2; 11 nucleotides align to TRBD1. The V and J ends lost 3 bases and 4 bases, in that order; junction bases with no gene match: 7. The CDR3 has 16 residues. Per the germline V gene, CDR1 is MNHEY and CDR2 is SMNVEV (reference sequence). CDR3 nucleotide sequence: TGTGCCAGCAGTTTCCGTGGACAGGGGGCATCCTATGGCTACACCTTC. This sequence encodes CASSFRGQGASYGYTF.

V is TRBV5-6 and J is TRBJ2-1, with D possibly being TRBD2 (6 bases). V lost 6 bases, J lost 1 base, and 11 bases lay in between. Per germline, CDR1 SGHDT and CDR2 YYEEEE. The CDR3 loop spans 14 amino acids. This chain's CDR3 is CASTKTRSYNEQFF. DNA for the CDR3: TGTGCCAGCACCAAGACTAGGTCCTACAATGAGCAGTTCTTC.

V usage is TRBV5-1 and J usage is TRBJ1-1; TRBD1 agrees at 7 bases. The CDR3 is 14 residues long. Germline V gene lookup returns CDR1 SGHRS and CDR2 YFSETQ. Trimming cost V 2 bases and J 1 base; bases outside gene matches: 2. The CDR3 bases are TGCGCCAGCAGCTTCGACAGGGCGAACACTGAAGCTTTCTTT. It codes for CASSFDRANTEAFF.

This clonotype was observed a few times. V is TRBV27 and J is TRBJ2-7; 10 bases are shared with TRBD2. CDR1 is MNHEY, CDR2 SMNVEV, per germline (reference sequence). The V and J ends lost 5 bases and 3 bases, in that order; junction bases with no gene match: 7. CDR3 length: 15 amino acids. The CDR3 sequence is CASSTPLAGHYEQYF. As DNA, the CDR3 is TGTGCCAGCAGTACCCCACTAGCGGGGCACTACGAGCAGTACTTC.

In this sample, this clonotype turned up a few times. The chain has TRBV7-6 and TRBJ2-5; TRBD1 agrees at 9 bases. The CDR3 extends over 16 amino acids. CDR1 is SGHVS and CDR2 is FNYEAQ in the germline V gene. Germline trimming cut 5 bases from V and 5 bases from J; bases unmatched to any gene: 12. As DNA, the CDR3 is TGTGCCAGCAGCGTGGATCGGACAGGGGCTCACGAGACCCAGTACTTC. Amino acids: CASSVDRTGAHETQYF. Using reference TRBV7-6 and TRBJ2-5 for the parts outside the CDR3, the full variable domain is GAGVSQSPRYKVTKRGQDVALRCDPISGHVSLYWYRQALGQGPEFLTYFNYEAQQDKSGLPNDRFSAERPEGSISTLTIQRTEQRDSAMYRCASSVDRTGAHETQYFGPGTRLLVL.

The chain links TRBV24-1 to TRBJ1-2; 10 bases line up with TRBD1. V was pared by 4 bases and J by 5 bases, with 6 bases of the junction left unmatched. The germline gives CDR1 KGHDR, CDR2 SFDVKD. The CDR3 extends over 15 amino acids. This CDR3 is CATSDQTGGRYGYTF. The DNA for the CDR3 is TGTGCCACCAGTGACCAGACAGGGGGCCGGTATGGCTACACCTTC.

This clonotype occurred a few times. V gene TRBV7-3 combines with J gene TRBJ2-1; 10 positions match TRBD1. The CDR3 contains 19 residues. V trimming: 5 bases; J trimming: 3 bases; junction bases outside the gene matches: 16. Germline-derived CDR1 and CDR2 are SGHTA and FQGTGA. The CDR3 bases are TGTGCCAGCAGCGCAAGCACCCGGGACAGGGGCGCGAACTACAATGAGCAGTTCTTC. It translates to CASSASTRDRGANYNEQFF.

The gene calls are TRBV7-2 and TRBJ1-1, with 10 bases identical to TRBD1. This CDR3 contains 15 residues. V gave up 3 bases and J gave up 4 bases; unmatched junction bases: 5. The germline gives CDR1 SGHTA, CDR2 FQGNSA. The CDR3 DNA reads TGTGCCAGCAGCTTGCGACAGGGGGCGGCCACTGAAGCTTTCTTT. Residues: CASSLRQGAATEAFF.

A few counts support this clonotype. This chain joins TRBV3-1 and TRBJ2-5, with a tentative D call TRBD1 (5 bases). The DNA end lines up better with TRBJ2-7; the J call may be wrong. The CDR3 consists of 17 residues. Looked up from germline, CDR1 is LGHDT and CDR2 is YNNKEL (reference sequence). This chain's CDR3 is CASSQDNDNRFSYEQYF. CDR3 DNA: TGTGCCAGCAGCCAAGATAACGATAACAGGTTCTCCTACGAGCAGTACTTC.

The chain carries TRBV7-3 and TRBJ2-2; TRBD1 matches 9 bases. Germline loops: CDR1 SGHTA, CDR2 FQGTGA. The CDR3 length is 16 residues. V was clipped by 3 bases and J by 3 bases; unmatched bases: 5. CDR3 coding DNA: TGTGCCAGCAGCTTTTCGGGACAGGGCTACACCGGGGAGCTGTTTTTT. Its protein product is CASSFSGQGYTGELFF.

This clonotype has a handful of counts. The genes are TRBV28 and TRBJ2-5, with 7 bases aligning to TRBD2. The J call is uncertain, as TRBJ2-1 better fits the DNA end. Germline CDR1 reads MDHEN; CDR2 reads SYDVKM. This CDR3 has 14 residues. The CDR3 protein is CASSLGGRAGEQFF. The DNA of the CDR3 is TGTGCCAGCAGTTTAGGAGGGAGGGCCGGTGAGCAGTTCTTC.

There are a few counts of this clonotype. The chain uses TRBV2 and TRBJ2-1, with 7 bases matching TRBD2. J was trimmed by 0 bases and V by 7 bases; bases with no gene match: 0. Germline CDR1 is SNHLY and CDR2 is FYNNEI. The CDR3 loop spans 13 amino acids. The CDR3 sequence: CASTSGSYNEQFF. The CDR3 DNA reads TGTGCCAGCACTAGCGGCTCCTACAATGAGCAGTTCTTC.

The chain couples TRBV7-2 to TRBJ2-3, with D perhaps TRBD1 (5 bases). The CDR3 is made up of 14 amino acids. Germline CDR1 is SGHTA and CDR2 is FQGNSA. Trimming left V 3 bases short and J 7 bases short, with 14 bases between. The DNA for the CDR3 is TGTGCCAGCAGCTTTAGGCCCCGGACAAATACGCAGTATTTT. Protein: CASSFRPRTNTQYF.

The CDR3 DNA sequence: TGTGCCAGCAGGCTCCTGGCAGCGAACAATGAGCAGTTCTTC. Translation gives CASRLLAANNEQFF. The chain couples TRBV12-3 or TRBV12-4 to TRBJ2-1, with D unclear. V lost 6 bases, J lost 5 bases, and 14 bases lay in between. CDR3 length equals 14 residues.

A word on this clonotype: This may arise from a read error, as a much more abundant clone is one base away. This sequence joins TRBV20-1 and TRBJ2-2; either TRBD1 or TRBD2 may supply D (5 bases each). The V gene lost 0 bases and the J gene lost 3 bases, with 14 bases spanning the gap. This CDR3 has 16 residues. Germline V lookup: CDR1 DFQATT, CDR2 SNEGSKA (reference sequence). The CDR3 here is CSARDLGPGDTGELFF. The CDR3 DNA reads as TGCAGTGCTAGAGATTTGGGACCAGGTGACACCGGGGAGCTGTTTTTT.

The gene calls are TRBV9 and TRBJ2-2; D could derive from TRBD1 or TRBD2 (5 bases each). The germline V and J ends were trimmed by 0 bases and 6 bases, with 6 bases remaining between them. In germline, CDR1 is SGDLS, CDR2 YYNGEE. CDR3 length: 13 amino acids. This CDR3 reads CASSVGGAGELFF. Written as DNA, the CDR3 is TGTGCCAGCAGCGTAGGAGGGGCCGGGGAGCTGTTTTTT.

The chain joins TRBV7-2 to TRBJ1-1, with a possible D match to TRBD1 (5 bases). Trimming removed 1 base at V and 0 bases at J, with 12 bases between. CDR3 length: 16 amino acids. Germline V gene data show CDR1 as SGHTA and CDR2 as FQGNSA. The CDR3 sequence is CASSLERQGMNTEAFF. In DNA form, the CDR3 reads TGTGCCAGCAGCTTAGAGCGGCAGGGAATGAACACTGAAGCTTTCTTT.

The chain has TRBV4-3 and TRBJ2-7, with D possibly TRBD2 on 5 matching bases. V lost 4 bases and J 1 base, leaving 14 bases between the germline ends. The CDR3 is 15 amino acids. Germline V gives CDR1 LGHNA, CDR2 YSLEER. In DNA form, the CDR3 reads TGCGCCAGCAGCCTGATGAGAGGGTGGTCCTACGAGCAGTACTTC. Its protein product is CASSLMRGWSYEQYF.

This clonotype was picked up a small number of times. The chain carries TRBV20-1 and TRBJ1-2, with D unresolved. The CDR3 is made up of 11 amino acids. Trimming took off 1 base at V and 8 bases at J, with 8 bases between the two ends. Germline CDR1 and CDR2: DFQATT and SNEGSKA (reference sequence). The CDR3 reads CSARVIPGYTF. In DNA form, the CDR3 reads TGCAGTGCTAGAGTAATTCCGGGCTACACCTTC.